This TCR beta chain came from a study of CD8 T cells in Susac syndrome. Reverse transcription of about 0.5 to 1 ug RNA was performed with random hexamers. From the immunoSEQ multiplex PCR reads, TCRdb called clonotypes with MiXCR, one entry per CDR3 protein. The repertoire holds roughly 250,000 distinct CDR3 sequences, roughly 95% seen once, with roughly 0.1% in the top ten. In germline, CDR1 is SQVTM, CDR2 ANQGSEA. Trimming took 4 bases from V and 3 from J, leaving 15 bases between them. This CDR3 is built from 14 residues. CD8+ and CD4+ T cells from blood underwent TCR beta sequencing. The TCR was taken from a human donor with Susac syndrome. The sequenced sample consisted of CD4+ T cells from PBMCs. The chain combines TRBV29-1 with TRBJ1-1; perhaps TRBD1 as D (5 bases). The DNA of the CDR3 is TGCAGCGTTGCCGGTACGGGGGTCTACACTGAAGCTTTCTTT. The encoded protein is CSVAGTGVYTEAFF. Combining the CDR3 with reference TRBV29-1 and TRBJ1-1 gives the whole variable domain SAVISQKPSRDICQRGTSLTIQCQVDSQVTMMFWYRQQPGQSLTLIATANQGSEATYESGFVIDKFPISRPNLTFSTLTVSNMSPEDSSIYLCSVAGTGVYTEAFFGQGTRLTVV.